This TCR beta chain comes out of a study of identical twins. TCRdb re-called the 5' RACE reads through MiXCR, storing one row per CDR3 protein. This table holds under 900,000 distinct CDR3 sequences, 15% to 20% found once. This clonotype turned up a few times. CDR1 and CDR2 from the germline V gene are SGHRS and YFSETQ. CDR3 length: 15 residues. Unmatched junction bases numbered 5, after V lost 4 bases and J lost 4 bases. The same sample was also used in a study of T cells expressing NK-cell markers. From that second work: It was from sorted CD3+CD56+NKG2C+, CD3+CD56+NKG2C- and CD3+CD56-NKG2C+ T cells that TCR beta repertoires came. Four of the donors also had these clonotypes leading their CD3+CD56-NKG2C+ fraction.

Material: PBMCs. This chain links TRBV5-1 with TRBJ1-3; 10 bases are shared with TRBD1. This TCR was sampled from a woman under 30 in good health. CDR3 nucleotides: TGCGCCAGCAGCGGAGACAGGGGGCAGGGAAACACCATATATTTT. Its translation: CASSGDRGQGNTIYF.